This passage covers 9 T cell receptor beta chains from one sample sequenced in a study of cytomegalovirus exposure and HLA in healthy donors. 13 Jbeta primers and 60 Vbeta primers were used for the PCR. Libraries were prepared by immunoSEQ multiplex PCR; TCRdb keeps only in-frame clonotypes and omits some of them. Of 150,000 to 200,000 clones listed, 71% are singletons. The sequencing input was PBMCs. Every receptor here comes from a girl aged 5 to 17 in good health and CMV-seronegative.

This rearrangement joins TRBV15 to TRBJ2-5; 8 bases are a match to TRBD2. Germline CDR1 LNHNV, CDR2 YYDKDF (reference sequence). V was pared by 0 bases and J by 5 bases, with 2 bases of the junction left unmatched. The CDR3 covers 14 residues. The CDR3 loop reads CATSREPGGETQYF. Written as DNA, the CDR3 is TGTGCCACCAGCAGAGAACCGGGGGGGGAGACCCAGTACTTC.

V and J are TRBV30 and TRBJ1-2; the D gene is possibly TRBD1 (6 bases). V was trimmed by 5 bases and J by 5 bases, leaving 15 bases between them. From germline, CDR1 is GTSNPN and CDR2 SVGIG (reference sequence). The CDR3 loop spans 13 amino acids. The CDR3: CAWADSSKYGYTF. DNA for the CDR3: TGTGCCTGGGCGGACAGCAGTAAATATGGCTACACCTTC.

This sequence joins TRBV27 and TRBJ2-4, with TRBD1 matching over 11 bases. The V segment lost 4 bases and the J segment 3 bases; nucleotides outside the gene matches: 11. Germline CDR1 and CDR2: MNHEY and SMNVEV (reference sequence). There are 18 residues in the CDR3. CDR3 in amino acids: CASSSTNEGTGGKNIQYF. In DNA form, the CDR3 reads TGTGCCAGCAGTTCTACAAACGAAGGGACAGGGGGCAAAAACATTCAGTACTTC.

The chain links TRBV5-1 to TRBJ2-3, with 8 bases lining up with TRBD1. The germline V gene has CDR1 SGHRS and CDR2 YFSETQ. The V and J ends lost 3 bases and 2 bases, in that order; junction bases with no gene match: 5. The CDR3 spans 15 residues. This CDR3 reads CASSSQGASTDTQYF. The CDR3 DNA reads as TGCGCCAGCAGCTCGCAGGGGGCTTCCACAGATACGCAGTATTTT. The complete variable domain, with remaining parts taken from reference TRBV5-1 and TRBJ2-3, reads KAGVTQTPRYLIKTRGQQVTLSCSPISGHRSVSWYQQTPGQGLQFLFEYFSETQRNKGNFPGRFSGRQFSNSRSEMNVSTLELGDSALYLCASSSQGASTDTQYFGPGTRLTVL.

The rearrangement joins TRBV6-5 to TRBJ2-3; 7 bases are shared with TRBD1. Trimming at V came to 6 bases and at J to 5 bases, leaving 11 bases not matched to a gene. CDR3 length equals 15 residues. Germline V gene data show CDR1 as MNHEY and CDR2 as SVGAGI. The CDR3 nucleotides read TGTGCCAGCAGGTTCGGACAGGAGAGGCTAGATACGCAGTATTTT. Translating it yields CASRFGQERLDTQYF.

The chain uses TRBV7-9 and TRBJ1-1; TRBD1 aligns across 7 bases. The CDR3 totals 14 residues. The V gene end was trimmed by 1 base and the J gene end by 4 bases; junction bases not matched to a gene: 3. Germline CDR1 and CDR2: SEHNR and FQNEAQ (reference sequence). In DNA form, the CDR3 reads TGTGCCAGCAGCTTAGTCTCAGGGGGCACTGAAGCTTTCTTT. It translates to CASSLVSGGTEAFF.

The chain has TRBV5-1 and TRBJ2-1; 7 bases align to TRBD2. J gave up 3 bases and V 0 bases, and 9 bases lay outside the gene matches. This CDR3 has 17 amino acids. The germline gives CDR1 SGHRS, CDR2 YFSETQ. This chain's CDR3 is CASSLVPGLPNYNEQFF. CDR3 nucleotides: TGCGCCAGCAGCTTGGTCCCGGGACTACCAAACTACAATGAGCAGTTCTTC.

This chain connects TRBV7-6 to TRBJ1-1; 7 bases agree with TRBD1. This CDR3 has 13 residues. The germline gives CDR1 SGHVS, CDR2 FNYEAQ. The V gene end was trimmed by 5 bases and the J gene end by 2 bases; junction bases not matched to a gene: 2. CDR3 region: CASSPGGNTEAFF. CDR3 coding DNA: TGTGCCAGCAGCCCAGGGGGAAACACTGAAGCTTTCTTT.

CDR3 sequence (DNA): TGTGCCTGGAGTGTAAACAGGGGGGACACTGAAGCTTTCTTT. Translating gives CAWSVNRGDTEAFF. The chain carries TRBV30 and TRBJ1-1; 8 bases are shared with TRBD1. V dropped 0 bases and J dropped 3; count of bases not matched to a gene: 3. Germline V gene lookup returns CDR1 GTSNPN and CDR2 SVGIG (reference sequence). The CDR3 consists of 14 residues.